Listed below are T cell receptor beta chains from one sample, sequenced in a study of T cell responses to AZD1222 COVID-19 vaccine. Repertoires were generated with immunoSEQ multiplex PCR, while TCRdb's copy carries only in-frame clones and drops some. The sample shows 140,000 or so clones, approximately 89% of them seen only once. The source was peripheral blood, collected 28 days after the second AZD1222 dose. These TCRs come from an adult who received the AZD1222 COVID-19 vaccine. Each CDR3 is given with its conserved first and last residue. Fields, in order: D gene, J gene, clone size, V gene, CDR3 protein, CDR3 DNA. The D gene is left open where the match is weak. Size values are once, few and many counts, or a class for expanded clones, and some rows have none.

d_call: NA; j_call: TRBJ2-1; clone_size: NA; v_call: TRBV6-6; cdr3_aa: CASIERDSMNEQFF; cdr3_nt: TGTGCCAGCATAGAACGGGATAGCATGAATGAGCAGTTCTTC
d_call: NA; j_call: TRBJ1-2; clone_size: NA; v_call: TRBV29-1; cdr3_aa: CSVYRPASNYGYTF; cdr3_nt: TGCAGCGTCTACCGACCCGCTTCTAACTATGGCTACACCTTC
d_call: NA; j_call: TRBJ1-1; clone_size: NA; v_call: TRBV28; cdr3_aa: CASSLGTGATEAFF; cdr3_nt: TGTGCCAGCAGTTTAGGAACCGGGGCCACTGAAGCTTTCTTT
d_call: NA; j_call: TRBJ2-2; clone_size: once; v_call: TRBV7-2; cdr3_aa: CASSFDGNTGELFF; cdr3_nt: TGTGCCAGCAGCTTCGATGGGAACACCGGGGAGCTGTTTTTT
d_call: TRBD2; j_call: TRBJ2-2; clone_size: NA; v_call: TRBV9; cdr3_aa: CASSVMLAVNTGELFF; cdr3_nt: TGTGCCAGCAGCGTAATGCTAGCGGTTAACACCGGGGAGCTGTTTTTT
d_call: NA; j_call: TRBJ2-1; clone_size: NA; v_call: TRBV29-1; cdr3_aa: CSVEDRRTVPFSPYNEQFF; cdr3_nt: TGCAGCGTTGAAGACCGACGGACAGTACCGTTTTCCCCCTACAATGAGCAGTTCTTC
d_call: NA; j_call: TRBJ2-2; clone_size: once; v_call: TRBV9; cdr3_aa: CASSLALNPGELFF; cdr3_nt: TGTGCCAGCAGCCTCGCCTTAAACCCCGGGGAGCTGTTTTTT
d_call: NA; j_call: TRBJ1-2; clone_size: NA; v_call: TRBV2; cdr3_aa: CASSEAGARNGYTF; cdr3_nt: TGTGCCAGCAGCGAGGCGGGGGCGCGGAATGGCTACACCTTC
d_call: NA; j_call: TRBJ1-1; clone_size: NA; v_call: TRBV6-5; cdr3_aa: CASSLSDPNTEAFF; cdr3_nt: TGTGCCAGCAGCCTTTCGGACCCGAACACTGAAGCTTTCTTT
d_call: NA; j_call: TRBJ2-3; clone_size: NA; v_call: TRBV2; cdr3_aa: CASSEFATDTQYF; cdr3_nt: TGTGCCAGCAGTGAGTTTGCCACAGATACGCAGTATTTT
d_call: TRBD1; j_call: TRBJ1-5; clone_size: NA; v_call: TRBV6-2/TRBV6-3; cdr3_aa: CASSPDMDRVNQPQHF; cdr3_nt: TGTGCCAGCAGTCCCGACATGGACAGGGTCAATCAGCCCCAGCATTTT
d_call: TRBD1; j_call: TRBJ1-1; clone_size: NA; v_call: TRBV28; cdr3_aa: CASSLLTGVGAFF; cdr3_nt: TGTGCCAGCAGTTTATTAACAGGGGTAGGGGCTTTCTTT
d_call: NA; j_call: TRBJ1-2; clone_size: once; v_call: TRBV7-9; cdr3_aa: CASSRTPEYGYTF; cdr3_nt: TGTGCCAGCAGCCGGACGCCAGAATATGGCTACACCTTC
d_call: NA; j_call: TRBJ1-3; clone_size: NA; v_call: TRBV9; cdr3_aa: CASSDGSGNTIYF; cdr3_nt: TGTGCCAGCAGCGACGGCTCTGGAAACACCATATATTTT
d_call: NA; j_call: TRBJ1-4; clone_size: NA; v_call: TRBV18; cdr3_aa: CASSHADEKLFF; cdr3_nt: TGTGCCAGCTCGCACGCGGATGAAAAACTGTTTTTT
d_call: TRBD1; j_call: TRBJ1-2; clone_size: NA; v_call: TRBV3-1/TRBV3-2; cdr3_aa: CASSRGQGASGYTF; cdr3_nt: TGTGCCAGCAGCCGAGGACAGGGAGCATCTGGCTACACCTTC
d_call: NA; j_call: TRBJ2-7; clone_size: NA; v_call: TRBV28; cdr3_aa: CASSLVRFGPDGEQYF; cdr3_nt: TGTGCCAGCAGTTTAGTCCGGTTTGGGCCGGATGGCGAGCAGTACTTC
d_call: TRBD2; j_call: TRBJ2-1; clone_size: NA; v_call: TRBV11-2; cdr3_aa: CASSGGMIAGVHEQFF; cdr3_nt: TGTGCCAGCAGCGGAGGAATGATAGCGGGAGTCCATGAGCAGTTCTTC
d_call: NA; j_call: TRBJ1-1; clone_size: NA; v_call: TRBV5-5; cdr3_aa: CASSLGRQVMNTEAFF; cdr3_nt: TGTGCCAGCAGCTTGGGCCGACAGGTCATGAACACTGAAGCTTTCTTT
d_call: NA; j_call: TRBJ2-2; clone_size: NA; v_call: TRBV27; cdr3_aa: CASSLTTVGTNTGELFF; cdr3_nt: TGTGCCAGCAGTTTAACCACCGTTGGGACGAACACCGGGGAGCTGTTTTTT
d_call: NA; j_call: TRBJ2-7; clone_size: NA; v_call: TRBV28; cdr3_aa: CASSPPTSSYEQYF; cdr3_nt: TGTGCCAGCAGCCCCCCGACTAGCTCCTACGAGCAGTACTTC
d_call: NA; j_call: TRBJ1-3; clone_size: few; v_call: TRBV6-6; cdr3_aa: CASSPLWNTIYF; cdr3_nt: TGTGCCAGCAGCCCCTTGTGGAACACCATATATTTT
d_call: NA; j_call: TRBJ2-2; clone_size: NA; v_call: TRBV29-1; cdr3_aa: CSVVGNTGELFF; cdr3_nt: TGCAGCGTTGTCGGGAACACCGGGGAGCTGTTTTTT
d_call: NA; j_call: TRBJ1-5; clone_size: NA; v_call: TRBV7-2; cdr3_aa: CASSLRWGDQPQHF; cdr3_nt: TGTGCCAGCAGCTTAAGGTGGGGCGATCAGCCCCAGCATTTT
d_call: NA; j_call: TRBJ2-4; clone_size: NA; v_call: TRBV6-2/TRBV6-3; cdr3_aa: CASSFDSPGLIQYF; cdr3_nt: TGTGCCAGCAGTTTCGACTCCCCGGGGTTGATTCAGTACTTC
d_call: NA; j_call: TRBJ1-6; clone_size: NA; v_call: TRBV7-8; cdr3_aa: CASSVAQGQGSPLHF; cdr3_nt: TGTGCCAGCAGCGTAGCACAGGGTCAGGGTTCACCCCTCCACTTT
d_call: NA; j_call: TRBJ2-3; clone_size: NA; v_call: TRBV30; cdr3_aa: CAWSPGGTDTQYF; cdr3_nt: TGTGCCTGGAGTCCCGGGGGCACAGATACGCAGTATTTT
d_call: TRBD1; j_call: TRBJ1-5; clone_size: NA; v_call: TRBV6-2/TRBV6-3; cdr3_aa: CASSELQGVTQPQHF; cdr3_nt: TGTGCCAGCAGCGAACTTCAGGGGGTCACTCAGCCCCAGCATTTT
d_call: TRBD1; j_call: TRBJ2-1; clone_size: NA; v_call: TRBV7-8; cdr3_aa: CASSSPDRPYNEQFF; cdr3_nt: TGTGCCAGCAGCTCACCGGACAGGCCCTACAATGAGCAGTTCTTC
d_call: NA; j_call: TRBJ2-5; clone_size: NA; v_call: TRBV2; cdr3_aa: CASTKDPRLETQYF; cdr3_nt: TGTGCCAGCACCAAGGATCCGAGGCTAGAGACCCAGTACTTC
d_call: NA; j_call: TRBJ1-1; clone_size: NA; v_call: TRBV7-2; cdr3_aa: CASSLGGGLKWNTEAFF; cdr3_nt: TGTGCCAGCAGCTTAGGGGGGGGGTTAAAATGGAACACTGAAGCTTTCTTT
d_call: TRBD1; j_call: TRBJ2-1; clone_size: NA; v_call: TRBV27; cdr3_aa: CASSTGDGSYNEQFF; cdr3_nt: TGTGCCAGCAGCACAGGGGATGGGTCCTACAATGAGCAGTTCTTC
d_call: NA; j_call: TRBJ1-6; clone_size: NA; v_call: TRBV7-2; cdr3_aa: CASSLRSAMGLAFNSPLHF; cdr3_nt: TGTGCCAGCAGCTTAAGGTCTGCAATGGGTCTGGCTTTTAATTCACCCCTCCACTTT
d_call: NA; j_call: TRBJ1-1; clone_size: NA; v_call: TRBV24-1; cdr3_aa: CATSAARNTEAFF; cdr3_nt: TGTGCCACCAGTGCAGCGCGGAACACTGAAGCTTTCTTT
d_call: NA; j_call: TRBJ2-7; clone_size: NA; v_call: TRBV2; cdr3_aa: CASSELRGGLLLYEQYF; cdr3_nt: TGTGCCAGCAGTGAACTCAGGGGCGGATTGCTACTGTACGAGCAGTACTTC
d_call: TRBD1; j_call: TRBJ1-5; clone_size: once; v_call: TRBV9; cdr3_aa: CASSGGTGGNNQPQHF; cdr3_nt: TGTGCCAGCAGCGGAGGGACAGGGGGTAACAATCAGCCCCAGCATTTT
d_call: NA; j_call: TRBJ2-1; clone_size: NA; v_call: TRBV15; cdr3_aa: CATSAESAYNEQFF; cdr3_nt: TGTGCCACCTCGGCGGAATCAGCCTACAATGAGCAGTTCTTC
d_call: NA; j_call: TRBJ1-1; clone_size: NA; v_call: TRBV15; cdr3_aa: CATSRDNSGGAFF; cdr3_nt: TGTGCCACCAGCAGAGATAATAGCGGGGGAGCTTTCTTT
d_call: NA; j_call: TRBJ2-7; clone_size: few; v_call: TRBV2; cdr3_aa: CASRREGDEQYF; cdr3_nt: TGTGCCAGCAGGAGGGAAGGGGACGAGCAGTACTTC
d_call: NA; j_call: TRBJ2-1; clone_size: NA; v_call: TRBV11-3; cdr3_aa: CASSAITDNEQFF; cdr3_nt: TGTGCCAGCAGCGCAATCACGGACAATGAGCAGTTCTTC
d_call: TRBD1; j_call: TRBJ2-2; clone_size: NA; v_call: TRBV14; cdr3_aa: CASSHLGPSWDRENTGELFF; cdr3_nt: TGTGCCAGCAGCCATTTGGGCCCTTCTTGGGACAGGGAGAACACCGGGGAGCTGTTTTTT
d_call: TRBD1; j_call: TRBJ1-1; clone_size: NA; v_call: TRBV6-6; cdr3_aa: CASSTRQGGTEAFF; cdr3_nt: TGTGCCAGCAGTACGAGACAGGGAGGCACTGAAGCTTTCTTT
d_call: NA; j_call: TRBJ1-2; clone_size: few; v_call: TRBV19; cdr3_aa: CAVGATGGYYGYTF; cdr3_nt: TGTGCCGTGGGGGCGACAGGCGGTTACTATGGCTACACCTTC
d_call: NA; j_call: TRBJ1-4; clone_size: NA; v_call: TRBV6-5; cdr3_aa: CASSWARENEKLFF; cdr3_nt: TGTGCCAGCAGTTGGGCACGGGAGAATGAAAAACTGTTTTTT
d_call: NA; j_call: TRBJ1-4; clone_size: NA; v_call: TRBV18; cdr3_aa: CASSPRTVSTNEKLFF; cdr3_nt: TGTGCCAGCTCACCCCGGACGGTTTCAACTAATGAAAAACTGTTTTTT
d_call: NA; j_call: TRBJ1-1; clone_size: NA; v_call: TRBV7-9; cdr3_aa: CASSLNSREAFF; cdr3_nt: TGTGCCAGCAGCTTAAATTCCCGTGAAGCTTTCTTT
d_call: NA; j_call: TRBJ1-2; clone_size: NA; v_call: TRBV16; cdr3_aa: CASSQSGAGSGYTF; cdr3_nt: TGTGCCAGCAGCCAATCGGGGGCAGGATCTGGCTACACCTTC
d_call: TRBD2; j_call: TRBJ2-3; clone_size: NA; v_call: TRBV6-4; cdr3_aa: CASSDSAGGPTDTQYF; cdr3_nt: TGTGCCAGCAGTGACTCAGCGGGAGGGCCCACAGATACGCAGTATTTT
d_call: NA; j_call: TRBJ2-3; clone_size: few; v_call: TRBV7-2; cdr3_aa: CASSLRTASTDTQYF; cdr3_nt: TGTGCCAGCAGCTTAAGGACAGCGAGCACAGATACGCAGTATTTT
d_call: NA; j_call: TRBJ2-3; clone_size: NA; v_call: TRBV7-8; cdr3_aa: CASSGGRPLADTQYF; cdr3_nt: TGTGCCAGCAGCGGGGGACGCCCTTTGGCAGATACGCAGTATTTT
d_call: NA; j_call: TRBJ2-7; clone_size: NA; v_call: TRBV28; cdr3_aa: CASSLGSSYEQYF; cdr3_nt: TGTGCCAGCAGTTTAGGGAGCTCCTACGAGCAGTACTTC
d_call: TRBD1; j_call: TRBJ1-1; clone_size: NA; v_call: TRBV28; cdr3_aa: CASGLPDRAVNTEAFF; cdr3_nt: TGTGCCAGCGGACTCCCGGACAGGGCGGTGAACACTGAAGCTTTCTTT
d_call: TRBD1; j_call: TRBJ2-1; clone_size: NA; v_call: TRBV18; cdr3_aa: CASSPREGGAYNEQFF; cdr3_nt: TGTGCCAGCTCACCACGTGAAGGGGGCGCCTACAATGAGCAGTTCTTC
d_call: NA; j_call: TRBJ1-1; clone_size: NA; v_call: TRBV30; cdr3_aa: CAWNGQGLRMNTEAFF; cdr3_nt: TGTGCCTGGAACGGCCAGGGACTACGTATGAACACTGAAGCTTTCTTT
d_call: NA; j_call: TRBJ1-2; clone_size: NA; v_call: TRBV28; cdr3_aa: CASSSGVLNYGYTF; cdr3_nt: TGTGCCAGCAGTTCCGGGGTGTTAAACTATGGCTACACCTTC
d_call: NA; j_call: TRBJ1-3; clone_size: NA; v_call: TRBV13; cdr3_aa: CASSTEAGGNTIYF; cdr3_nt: TGTGCCAGCAGCACCGAGGCAGGCGGCAACACCATATATTTT